The sequence of this T cell receptor beta chain was determined in a study of T cells in Graves' hyperthyroidism and ophthalmopathy. There are a few counts of this clonotype. What it recognizes is unknown. Hyperthyroidism, newly diagnosed and lasting under 2 months, affected patients aged 18 to 65. For the diagnoses, clinical symptoms, serum thyroxine and TRAb, thyroid ultrasound and orbital computed tomography were used. The study, taken as a whole, reports: Among thyroid clonotypes expanded above 0.001, most also appeared in blood. A model of 13 V-J pairs discriminated ophthalmopathy from stable hyperthyroidism.

What was amplified from RNA transcripts were TCR beta CDR3 regions. HTBI primers were employed in a first-round RT-PCR of the TCR CDR3. Each CDR3 protein gets one entry after TCRdb re-called the multiplex PCR reads with MiXCR. This table holds 650,000 to 850,000 distinct CDR3 sequences, 18% found once. The sequenced sample was blood. The receptor was isolated from a woman aged 50 to 60 with Graves' hyperthyroidism that later progressed to Graves' ophthalmopathy.

CDR3: CASSPSSDRNYGYTF. The CDR3 nucleotides read TGTGCCAGCTCACCATCTTCGGACAGGAACTATGGCTACACCTTC. The chain employs TRBV18 and TRBJ1-2; 7 bases fit TRBD1. Losses at the gene ends were 2 bases for V and 2 bases for J; bases not matched to a gene: 5. The CDR3 is 15 residues long. Per the germline V gene, CDR1 is KGHSH and CDR2 is LQKENI.